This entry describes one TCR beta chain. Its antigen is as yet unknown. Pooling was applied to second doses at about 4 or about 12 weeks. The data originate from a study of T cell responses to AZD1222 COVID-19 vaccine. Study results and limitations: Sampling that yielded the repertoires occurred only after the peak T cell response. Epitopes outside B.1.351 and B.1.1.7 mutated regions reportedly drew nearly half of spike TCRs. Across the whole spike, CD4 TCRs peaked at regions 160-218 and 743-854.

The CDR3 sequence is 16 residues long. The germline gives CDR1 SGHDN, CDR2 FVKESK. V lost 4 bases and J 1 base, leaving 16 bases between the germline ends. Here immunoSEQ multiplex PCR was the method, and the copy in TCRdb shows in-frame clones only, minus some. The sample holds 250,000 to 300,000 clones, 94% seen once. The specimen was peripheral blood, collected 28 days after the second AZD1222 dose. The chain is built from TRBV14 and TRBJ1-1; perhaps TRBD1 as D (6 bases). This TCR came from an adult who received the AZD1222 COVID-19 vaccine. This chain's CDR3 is CASSRYREPTNTEAFF. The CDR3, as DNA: TGTGCCAGCAGCCGCTACAGGGAACCAACGAACACTGAAGCTTTCTTT.